These 16 T cell receptor beta chains share one sample of origin, sequenced in a study of low-dose radiotherapy and immunotherapy resistance in tumors. Time point meaning: before trial treatment. Alpha- and beta-chain coverage of first-strand cDNA came from TRAV- and TRBV-specific primers. The PCR that amplified TCRs ran for 15 to 25 cycles, relying on a constant-region primer and a V-primer adapter. TCRdb called the reads again in MiXCR, with one record for every CDR3 protein. The table includes fewer than 90,000 distinct CDR3 sequences, approximately 19% detected once. The sample consisted of PBMCs, taken before treatment. These receptors originate from a male donor with prostate cancer.

About this clonotype itself: With a far larger clone one base away, a read error is the likely cause. This chain connects TRBV2 to TRBJ2-4; the match to TRBD2 covers 10 bases. The CDR3 has 14 residues. The germline V gene has CDR1 SNHLY and CDR2 FYNNEI. Germline trimming cut 7 bases from V and 13 bases from J; bases unmatched to any gene: 13. CDR3 region: CASMKAGGSDEQYF. The CDR3 DNA reads TGTGCCAGCATGAAAGCGGGAGGGTCCGATGAGCAGTACTTC.

As to this clonotype: A much larger clonotype is one base distant, so this may be a read error. The V gene is TRBV7-9, the J gene TRBJ2-2; 10 nucleotides line up with TRBD2. There are 14 residues in the CDR3. Germline loops: CDR1 SEHNR, CDR2 FQNEAQ (reference sequence). The CDR3 DNA reads TGTGCCAGCAGCTTAACTAGCGGGACCGGGGAGCGGTTTTTT. This translates into CASSLTSGTGERFF.

On this clonotype itself: This likely stems from a read error, as it lies one base from a far larger clone. The CDR3 carries no conserved terminal phenylalanine or tryptophan, so it likely arises from a read error. V gene TRBV27 combines with J gene TRBJ2-1; D is unclear. This CDR3 region has 12 residues. Germline loops: CDR1 MNHEY, CDR2 SMNVEV (reference sequence). V was clipped by 2 bases and J by 5 bases, with 4 bases between them. The CDR3 spells CASSLGHNEQFL. The CDR3 DNA is TGTGCCAGCAGTTTAGGGCACAATGAGCAGTTCCTC.

On this clonotype: It differs at one base from a far larger clone, so likely a read error. This chain uses TRBV6-2 or TRBV6-3 with TRBJ2-1, with 10 bases fitting TRBD1. V was pared by 4 bases and J by 10 bases, with 13 bases of the junction left unmatched. The CDR3 sequence is 16 residues long. Per germline, CDR1 MNHEY and CDR2 SVGEGT. The CDR3 sequence is CASSSYSGTGAYEQFF. In DNA, the CDR3 is TGTGCCAGCAGTTCATACTCCGGGACAGGGGCTTACGAGCAGTTCTTC.

In its sample, this clonotype was seen many times. CDR3 region: CASSFSAGGSEAFF. The CDR3 nucleotides are TGCGCCAGCAGCTTTTCAGCCGGAGGGTCTGAAGCTTTCTTT. The chain combines TRBV5-1 with TRBJ1-1; D not resolved. Germline CDR1 and CDR2: SGHRS and YFSETQ. Deletions cut 2 bases from V and 6 bases from J, with 14 bases between. The CDR3 spans 14 residues.

There are many counts of this clonotype. The gene calls are TRBV18 and TRBJ2-7; TRBD1 agrees at 7 bases. The germline V gene encodes CDR1 KGHSH and CDR2 LQKENI. The CDR3 runs 15 residues. V lost 3 bases, J lost 4 bases, and 9 bases stayed unmatched. The CDR3, as DNA: TGTGCCAGCTCACCGCGGTCGGGACAGTATTACGAGCAGTACTTC. Translation: CASSPRSGQYYEQYF.

This clonotype has at least ten counts. The rearrangement uses TRBV28 and TRBJ1-2; no reliable D call. This CDR3 is built from 12 residues. Germline assignment: CDR1 MDHEN and CDR2 SYDVKM. Trimming removed 3 bases from V and 4 bases from J, with 6 bases in between. The CDR3 is CASSFVGYGYTF. The DNA of the CDR3 is TGTGCCAGCAGTTTCGTGGGCTATGGCTACACCTTC.

This clonotype appeared many times. This chain links TRBV28 with TRBJ2-3; tentative D call: TRBD2 (6 bases). The length of the CDR3 is 15 residues. Per the germline V gene, CDR1 is MDHEN and CDR2 is SYDVKM. V lost 7 bases, J lost 0 bases, and 14 bases lay in between. CDR3 protein: CASKNSGTSTDTQYF. CDR3 nucleotides: TGTGCCAGCAAAAATAGCGGCACTAGCACAGATACGCAGTATTTT.

Regarding this clonotype: Germline is not matched at one junction end, which may reflect a read error. The rearrangement joins TRBV5-6 to TRBJ2-1; 10 bases match TRBD2. Germline CDR1 reads SGHDT; CDR2 reads YYEEEE. This CDR3 contains 15 residues. The CDR3 region is CASCLVSSGGIEQFF. CDR3 DNA sequence: TGTGCCAGCTGCTTGGTATCTAGCGGGGGAATCGAGCAGTTCTTC.

The gene calls are TRBV25-1 and TRBJ1-5; D gene unclear. V was shortened by 0 bases and J by 7 bases, with 10 bases between the two germline ends. The CDR3 consists of 14 residues. Germline values: CDR1 MGHDK, CDR2 SYGVNS. CDR3: CASSEYRALQPQHF. CDR3 nucleotide sequence: TGTGCCAGCAGTGAATATAGGGCTCTGCAGCCCCAGCATTTT.

On this clonotype: This could be a read error, since a much larger clone is one nucleotide away. The chain uses TRBV20-1 and TRBJ2-2, with D perhaps TRBD2 (6 bases). Germline CDR1 is DFQATT and CDR2 is SNEGSKA (reference sequence). V lost 8 bases to trimming and J lost 2 bases, with 21 bases between them. The CDR3 covers 16 residues. The CDR3 spells CSLRKVSRGNTGELFF. The CDR3 nucleotides are TGCAGTCTGCGGAAGGTGTCGCGGGGTAACACCGGGGAGCTGTTTTTT.

This clonotype was counted between two and nine times. The chain is built from TRBV10-3 and TRBJ2-7, with TRBD2 as a possible D gene (6 bases). Germline V gene sequence: CDR1 ENHRY, CDR2 SYGVKD. Trimming removed 6 bases from V and 2 bases from J, with 14 bases in between. The CDR3 is 14 amino acids. The CDR3 bases are TGTGCCATCAGGTTGACTAGGAACCCCTACGAGCAGTACTTC. This gives the protein CAIRLTRNPYEQYF.

This clonotype was detected many times. The V and J genes are TRBV11-2 and TRBJ1-1, with a possible D match to TRBD1 (6 bases). CDR3 length equals 16 residues. From germline, CDR1 is SGHAT and CDR2 FQNNGV. The V and J ends lost 1 base and 5 bases respectively, with 17 bases between them. The CDR3 loop reads CASSLVGGPFGTEAFF. DNA for the CDR3: TGTGCCAGCAGCTTAGTGGGGGGCCCCTTCGGGACTGAAGCTTTCTTT.

Ten or more counts support this clonotype. The chain couples TRBV23-1 to TRBJ2-3, with 9 positions matching TRBD2. TRBV23-1 is annotated as an ORF whose role is uncertain. V was clipped by 2 bases and J by 2 bases; unmatched bases: 8. The CDR3 loop spans 17 amino acids. The CDR3 nucleotides are TGCGCCAGCAGTCAAGTTAGCGGGAGCGCAAACACAGATACGCAGTATTTT. It is translated as CASSQVSGSANTDTQYF.

This clonotype was observed at least ten times. J is TRBJ1-1 and V is TRBV11-2, with D possibly matching TRBD1 (6 bases). In germline, CDR1 is SGHAT, CDR2 FQNNGV. Trimming left V 1 base short and J 3 bases short, with 18 bases between. The CDR3 sequence is 17 residues long. The CDR3 nucleotides are TGTGCCAGCAGCTTAGTTCGTGGGGGGCGCTGGGACACTGAAGCTTTCTTT. Amino acids: CASSLVRGGRWDTEAFF. The entire variable domain, with the rest obtained from reference TRBV11-2 and TRBJ1-1, is as follows: EAGVAQSPRYKIIEKRQSVAFWCNPISGHATLYWYQQILGQGPKLLIQFQNNGVVDDSQLPKDRFSAERLKGVDSTLKIQPAKLEDSAVYLCASSLVRGGRWDTEAFFGQGTRLTVV.

This clonotype showed up many times. The J gene is TRBJ1-6, the V gene TRBV7-2, with 8 positions matching TRBD1. This CDR3 is built from 15 residues. Germline CDR1 reads SGHTA; CDR2 reads FQGNSA. V was clipped by 5 bases and J by 4 bases; unmatched bases: 4. CDR3 loop: CASSDGTGYNSPLHF. The DNA of the CDR3 is TGTGCCAGCAGCGACGGGACAGGTTATAATTCACCCCTCCACTTT.